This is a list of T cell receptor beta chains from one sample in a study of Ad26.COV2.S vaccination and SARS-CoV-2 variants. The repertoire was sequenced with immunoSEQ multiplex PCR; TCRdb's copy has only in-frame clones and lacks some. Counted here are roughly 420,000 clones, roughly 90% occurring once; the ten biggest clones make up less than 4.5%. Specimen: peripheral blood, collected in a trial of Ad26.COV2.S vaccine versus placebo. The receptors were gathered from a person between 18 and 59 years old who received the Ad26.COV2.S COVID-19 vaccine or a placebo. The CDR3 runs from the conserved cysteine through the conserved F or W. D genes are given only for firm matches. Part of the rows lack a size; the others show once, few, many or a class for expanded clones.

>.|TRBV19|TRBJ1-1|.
TGTGCCAGTGGAGACACTGAAGCTTTCTTT
CASGDTEAFF
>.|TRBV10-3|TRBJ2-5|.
TGTGCCATCAGCACCGGGGGCGGTGAGACCCAGTACTTC
CAISTGGGETQYF
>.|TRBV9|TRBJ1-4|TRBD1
TGTGCCAGCAGCGAAAGACAGGGTCTTAATGAAAAACTGTTTTTT
CASSERQGLNEKLFF
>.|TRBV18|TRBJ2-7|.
TGTGCCAGCTCACCGGACGCGAGCTCCTACGAGCAGTACTTC
CASSPDASSYEQYF
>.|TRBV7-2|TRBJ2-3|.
TGTGCCAGCAGCTCACAAAGGGGTAGCACAGATACGCAGTATTTT
CASSSQRGSTDTQYF
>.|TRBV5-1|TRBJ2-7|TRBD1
TGCGCCAGCAGCTCTGGGACAGGCAACTACGAGCAGTACTTC
CASSSGTGNYEQYF
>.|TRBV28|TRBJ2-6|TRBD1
TGTCTTCGAGGGACAGACTCCCCGGGGGCCAACGTCCTGACTTTC
CLRGTDSPGANVLTF
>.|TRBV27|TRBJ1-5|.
TGTGCCAGCAGTACCTCTGACGGATTCAATCAGCCCCAGCATTTT
CASSTSDGFNQPQHF
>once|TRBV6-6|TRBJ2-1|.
TGTGCCAGCAGTTACCGTGGTGGGATGAATGAGCAGTTCTTC
CASSYRGGMNEQFF
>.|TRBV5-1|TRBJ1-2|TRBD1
TGCGCCAGCAGCTCCTCGCTCCCAGGGGGCAGGAGCTATGGCTACACCTTC
CASSSSLPGGRSYGYTF
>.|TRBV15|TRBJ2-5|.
TGTGCCACCAGCAGAGATAGGCAGACCCAGTACTTC
CATSRDRQTQYF
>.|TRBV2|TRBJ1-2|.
TGTGCCAGCAGTGAAGCATCAGGGGCTGTTGGCTACACCTTC
CASSEASGAVGYTF
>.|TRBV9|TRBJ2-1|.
TGTGCCAGCAGCCCCCCCGGTCTTGAGCAGTTCTTC
CASSPPGLEQFF
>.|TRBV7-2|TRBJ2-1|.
TGTGCCAGCAGCGCCCAGGGGGGAGCCGCCTACAATGAGCAGTTCTTC
CASSAQGGAAYNEQFF
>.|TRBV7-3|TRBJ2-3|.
TGTGCCAGCAGCTTAGGACTTAGCACAGATACGCAGTATTTT
CASSLGLSTDTQYF
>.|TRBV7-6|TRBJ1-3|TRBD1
TGTGCCAGCAGCTTAGGGGGACAGCACTCTGGAAACACCATATATTTT
CASSLGGQHSGNTIYF
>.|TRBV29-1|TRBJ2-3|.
TGCAGCGTTGAAGATGGGGCAGATACGCAGTATTTT
CSVEDGADTQYF
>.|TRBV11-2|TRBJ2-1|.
TGTGCCAGCAGCTTAGATCAGGGGAGGCAGTTCTTC
CASSLDQGRQFF
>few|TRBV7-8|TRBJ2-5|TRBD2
TGTGCCAGCAGCTTAATTCGGAGCGGGGGCCTACAAGAGACCCAGTACTTC
CASSLIRSGGLQETQYF
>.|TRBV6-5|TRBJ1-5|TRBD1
TGTGCCAGCAGTCCCGACAGGGAAGGCAATCAGCCCCAGCATTTT
CASSPDREGNQPQHF
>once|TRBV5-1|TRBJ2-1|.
TGCGCCAGCAGCGTCCCTCGGACAGTTCCTTACAATGAGCAGTTCTTC
CASSVPRTVPYNEQFF
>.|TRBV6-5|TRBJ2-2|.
TGTGCCAGCAGTTGGAGGGGCACCGGGGAGCTGTTTTTT
CASSWRGTGELFF
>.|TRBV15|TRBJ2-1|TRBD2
TGTGCCACCAGCAGAGATCGCGGGGGGGCCTTAAATGAGCAGTTCTTC
CATSRDRGGALNEQFF
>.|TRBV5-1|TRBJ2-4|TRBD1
TGCGCCAGCAGCTTTACAGGGGTAGCCAAAAACATTCAGTACTTC
CASSFTGVAKNIQYF
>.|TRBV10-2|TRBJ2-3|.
TGCGCCAGCAATCAGGGGCCGAAGGGGGGGCTGGCAGATACGCAGTATTTT
CASNQGPKGGLADTQYF
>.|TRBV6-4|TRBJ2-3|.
TGTGCCAGCAGCCCAGGGCTATCCACAGATACGCAGTATTTT
CASSPGLSTDTQYF
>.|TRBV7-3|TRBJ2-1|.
TGTGCCAGCAGCTCGCGGAGGGTGCCTTTCAATGAGCAGTTCTTC
CASSSRRVPFNEQFF
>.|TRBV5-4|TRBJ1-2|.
TGTGCCAGCAGCCAACCCGGGGTCTATGGCTACACCTTC
CASSQPGVYGYTF
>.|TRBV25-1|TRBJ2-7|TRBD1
TGTGCCAGCAGTGATCGGACAGGGGGATCCTACGAGCAGTACTTC
CASSDRTGGSYEQYF
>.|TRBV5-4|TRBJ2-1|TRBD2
TGTGCCAGCAGGCCAGGGACTAGCGGATCCACAAATGAGCAGTTCTTC
CASRPGTSGSTNEQFF
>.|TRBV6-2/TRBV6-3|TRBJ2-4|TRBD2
TGTGCCAGCAGCCCCCTCGGGGGGTCTGTTCAGTACTTC
CASSPLGGSVQYF
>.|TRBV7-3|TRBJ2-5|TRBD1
TGTGCCAGCAGCTTAACGGGGCAGGTGGGGACAGGGGGCCAGGAGACCCAGTACTTC
CASSLTGQVGTGGQETQYF
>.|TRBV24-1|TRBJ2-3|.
TGTGCCACCAGTGATTTGGGCAGCACAGATACGCAGTATTTT
CATSDLGSTDTQYF
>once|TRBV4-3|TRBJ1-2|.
TGCGCCAGCAGCCAGTACTATGGGGTAGTAATTGATGGCTACACCTTC
CASSQYYGVVIDGYTF
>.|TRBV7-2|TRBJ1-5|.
TGTGCCAGCAGCGATGGACGGTATAGCAATCAGCCCCAGCATTTT
CASSDGRYSNQPQHF
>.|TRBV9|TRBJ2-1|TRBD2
TGTGCCAGCAGCGTAACTAGCGGGGGTACAAATGAGCAGTTCTTC
CASSVTSGGTNEQFF
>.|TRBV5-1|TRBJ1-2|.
TGCGCCAGCAGCTTGGACAGGCTTTATGGCTACACCTTC
CASSLDRLYGYTF
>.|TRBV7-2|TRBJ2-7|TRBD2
TGTGCCAGCAGCTTTGAGCCGGGGGGGCAGGGCGAGCAGTACTTC
CASSFEPGGQGEQYF
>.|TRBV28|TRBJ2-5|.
TGTGCCAGCAGTTTTTCGGGGGCCCGAAAAGAGACCCAGTACTTC
CASSFSGARKETQYF
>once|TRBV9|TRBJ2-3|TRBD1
TGTGCCAGCAGCGTAGGACCCGACAGGGGGCGTTTTTCCACAGATACGCAGTATTTT
CASSVGPDRGRFSTDTQYF
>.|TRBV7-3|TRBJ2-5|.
TGTGCCAGCAGCTCGCTGGGGCAGGGCGGGCAGACCCAGTACTTC
CASSSLGQGGQTQYF
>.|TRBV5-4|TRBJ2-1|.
TGTGCCAGCAGCACAGACCCAAGTCTCTACAATGAGCAGTTCTTC
CASSTDPSLYNEQFF
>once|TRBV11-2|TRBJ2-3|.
TGTGCCAGCAGCTTAGCTCTTAGCGGCACAGATACGCAGTATTTT
CASSLALSGTDTQYF
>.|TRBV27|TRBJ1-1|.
TGTGCCAGCCTCGGGCGAGGGGTGCCCACTGAAGCTTTCTTT
CASLGRGVPTEAFF
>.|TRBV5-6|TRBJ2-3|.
TGTGCCAGCAGTCTTTCGCGAGCAGATACGCAGTATTTT
CASSLSRADTQYF
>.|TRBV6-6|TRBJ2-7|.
TGTGCCAGCAGCCGAGGTTACGAGCAGTACTTC
CASSRGYEQYF
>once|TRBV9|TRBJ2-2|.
TGTGCCAGCAGCGTAAACGGGGCAAACACCGGGGAGCTGTTTTTT
CASSVNGANTGELFF